The clone carrying this TCR beta chain was seen at least ten times. This sample is drawn from a study of regulatory T cells in long-lasting Graves disease. Building of the TCR beta libraries involved iRepertoire HTBI primers and Arm-PCR of CDR3 regions. TCRdb called the multiplex PCR reads again in MiXCR, with one record for every CDR3 protein. The sample records fewer than 450,000 distinct CDR3 sequences, 15% being singletons. The V gene end was trimmed by 5 bases and the J gene end by 7 bases; junction bases not matched to a gene: 5. CDR3 length: 13 amino acids. Time point in this sample: newly diagnosed GD, antithyroid drugs for less than 3 months. Construction of the TCR library relied on RNA isolated from PBMCs. The data also belong to a second study, concerning T cells in Graves' hyperthyroidism and ophthalmopathy.

The V gene is TRBV12-3 or TRBV12-4, the J gene TRBJ2-7; 10 bases align to TRBD2. The clonotype was recovered from a woman between 40 and 55 years old with Graves disease. Here the sequenced sample was peripheral blood mononuclear cells (PBMCs), taken at new diagnosis, from a patient treated with antithyroid drugs. CDR3 coding DNA: TGTGCCAGCAGTACTAGCGGGATGGGGGAGCAGTACTTC. Its protein is CASSTSGMGEQYF.